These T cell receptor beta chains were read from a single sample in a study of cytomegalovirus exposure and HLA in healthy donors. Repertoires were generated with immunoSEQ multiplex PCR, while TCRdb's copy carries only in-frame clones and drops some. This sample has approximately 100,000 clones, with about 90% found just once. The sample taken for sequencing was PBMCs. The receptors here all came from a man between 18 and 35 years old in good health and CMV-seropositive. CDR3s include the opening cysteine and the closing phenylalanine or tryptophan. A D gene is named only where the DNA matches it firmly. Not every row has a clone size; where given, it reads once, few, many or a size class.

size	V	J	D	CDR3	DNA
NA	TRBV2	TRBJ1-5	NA	CASSVVGGTQPQHF	TGTGCCAGCAGTGTGGTGGGGGGGACTCAGCCCCAGCATTTT
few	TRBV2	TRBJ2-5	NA	CASSGSQQETQYF	TGTGCCAGCAGTGGTTCCCAACAAGAGACCCAGTACTTC
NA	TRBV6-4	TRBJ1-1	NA	CASRAGLNTEAFF	TGTGCCAGCAGGGCGGGGTTGAACACTGAAGCTTTCTTT
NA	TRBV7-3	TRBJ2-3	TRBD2	CASSPKPQGLAGEGNTQYF	TGTGCCAGCAGCCCTAAACCCCAAGGACTAGCGGGGGAAGGTAATACGCAGTATTTT
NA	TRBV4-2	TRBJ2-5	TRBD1	CASSQDSRGQTQETQYF	TGTGCCAGCAGCCAAGATAGCCGGGGACAGACCCAAGAGACCCAGTACTTC
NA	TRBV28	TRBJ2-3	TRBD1	CASSLYLVKRTGFADTQYF	TGTGCCAGCAGTCTATACCTTGTTAAGAGGACAGGGTTTGCAGATACGCAGTATTTT
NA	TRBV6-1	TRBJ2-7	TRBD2	CASRPGGMGDEQYF	TGTGCCAGCAGGCCCGGGGGGATGGGGGACGAGCAGTACTTC
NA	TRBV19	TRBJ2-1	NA	CASSIGGGNDEQFF	TGTGCCAGTAGTATTGGTGGGGGCAACGATGAGCAGTTCTTC
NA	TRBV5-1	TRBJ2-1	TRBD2	CASSSRDYPYNEQFF	TGCGCCAGCAGCTCCCGGGACTACCCTTACAATGAGCAGTTCTTC
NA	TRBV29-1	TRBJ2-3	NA	CSALTTSRESTDTQYF	TGCAGCGCCCTTACAACGTCCCGGGAGAGCACAGATACGCAGTATTTT
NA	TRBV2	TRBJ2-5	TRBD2	CASSQRRGGGETQYF	TGTGCCAGCAGTCAGCGGCGGGGGGGCGGGGAGACCCAGTACTTC
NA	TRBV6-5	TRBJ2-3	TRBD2	CASSPLAGVSDTQYF	TGTGCCAGCAGTCCCCTAGCGGGAGTCTCAGATACGCAGTATTTT
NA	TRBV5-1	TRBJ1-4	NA	CASSPSGTEKLFF	TGCGCCAGCAGCCCATCCGGGACAGAAAAACTGTTTTTT
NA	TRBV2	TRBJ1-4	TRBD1	CASSGGTGSYEKLFF	TGTGCCAGCAGTGGGGGGACAGGGAGCTATGAAAAACTGTTTTTT
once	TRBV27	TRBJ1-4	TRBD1	CASSFQGQVEEKLFF	TGTGCCAGCAGTTTCCAAGGACAGGTCGAGGAAAAACTGTTTTTT
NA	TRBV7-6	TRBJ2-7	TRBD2	CASSSGLAGGLGYEQYF	TGTGCCAGCAGCTCGGGACTAGCGGGAGGGCTAGGGTACGAGCAGTACTTC
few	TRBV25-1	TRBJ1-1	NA	CASSGLAEAFF	TGTGCCAGCAGTGGACTGGCTGAAGCTTTCTTT
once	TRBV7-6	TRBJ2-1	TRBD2	CASSQTSGAPGQEQFF	TGTGCCAGCAGCCAGACTAGCGGAGCGCCCGGCCAGGAGCAGTTCTTC
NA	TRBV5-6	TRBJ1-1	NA	CASTLWGGGTEAFF	TGTGCCAGCACCCTTTGGGGCGGGGGCACTGAAGCTTTCTTT
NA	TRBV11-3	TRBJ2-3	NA	CASRSGTSTDTQYF	TGTGCCAGCAGATCAGGGACTAGCACAGATACGCAGTATTTT